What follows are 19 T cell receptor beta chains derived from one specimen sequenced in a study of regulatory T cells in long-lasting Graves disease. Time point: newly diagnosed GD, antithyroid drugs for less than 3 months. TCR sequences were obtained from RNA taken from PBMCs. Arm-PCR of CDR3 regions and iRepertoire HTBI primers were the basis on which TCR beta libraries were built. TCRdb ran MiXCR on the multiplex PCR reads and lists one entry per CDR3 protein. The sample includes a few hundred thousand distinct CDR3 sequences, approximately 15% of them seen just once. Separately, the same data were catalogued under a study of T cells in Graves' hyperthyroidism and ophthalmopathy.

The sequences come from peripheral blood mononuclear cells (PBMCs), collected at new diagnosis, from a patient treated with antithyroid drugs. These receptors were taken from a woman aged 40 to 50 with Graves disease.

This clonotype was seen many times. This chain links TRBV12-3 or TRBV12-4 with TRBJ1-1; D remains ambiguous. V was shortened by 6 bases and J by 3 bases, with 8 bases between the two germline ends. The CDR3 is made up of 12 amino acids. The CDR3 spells CASSLLDTEAFF. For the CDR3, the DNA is TGTGCCAGCAGCCTCCTGGACACTGAAGCTTTCTTT.

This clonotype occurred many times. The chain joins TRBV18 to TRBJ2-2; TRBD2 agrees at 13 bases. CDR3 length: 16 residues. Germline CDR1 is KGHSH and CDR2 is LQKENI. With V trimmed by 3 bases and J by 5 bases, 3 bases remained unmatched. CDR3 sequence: CASSPRLAGGTGELFF. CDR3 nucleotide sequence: TGTGCCAGCTCACCGAGACTAGCGGGAGGAACCGGGGAGCTGTTTTTT.

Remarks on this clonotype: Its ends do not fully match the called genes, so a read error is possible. CDR3 sequence reads: CSARTYTDTQCF. The CDR3 nucleotides are TGCAGTGCTAGAACCTACACAGATACGCAGTGTTTT. The rearrangement joins TRBV20-1 to TRBJ2-3; D is undetermined. This CDR3 comprises 12 residues. From germline, CDR1 is DFQATT and CDR2 SNEGSKA (reference sequence).

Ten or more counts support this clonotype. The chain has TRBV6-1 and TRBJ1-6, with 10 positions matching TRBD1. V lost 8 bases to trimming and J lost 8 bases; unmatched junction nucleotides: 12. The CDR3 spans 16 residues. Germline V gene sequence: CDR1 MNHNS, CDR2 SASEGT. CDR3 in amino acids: CASATPPGQGYSPLHF. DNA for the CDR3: TGTGCCAGCGCAACACCCCCGGGACAGGGGTATTCACCCCTCCACTTT.

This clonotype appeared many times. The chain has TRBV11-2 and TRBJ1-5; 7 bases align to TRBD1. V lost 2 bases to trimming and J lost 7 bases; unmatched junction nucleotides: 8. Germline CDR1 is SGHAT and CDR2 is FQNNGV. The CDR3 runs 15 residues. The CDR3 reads CASSLWPGGGQPQHF. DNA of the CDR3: TGTGCCAGCAGCTTATGGCCAGGGGGTGGACAGCCCCAGCATTTT.

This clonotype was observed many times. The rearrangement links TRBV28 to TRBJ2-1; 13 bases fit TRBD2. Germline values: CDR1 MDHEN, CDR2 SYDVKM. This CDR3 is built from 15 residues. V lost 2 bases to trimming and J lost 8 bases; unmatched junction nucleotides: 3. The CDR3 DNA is TGTGCCAGCAGTTTAGTACTAGCGGGAGGGGATGAGCAGTTCTTC. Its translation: CASSLVLAGGDEQFF.

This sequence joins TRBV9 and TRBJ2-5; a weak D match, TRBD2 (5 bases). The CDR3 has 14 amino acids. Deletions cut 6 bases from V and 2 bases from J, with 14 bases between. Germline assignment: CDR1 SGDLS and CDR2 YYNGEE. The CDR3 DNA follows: TGTGCCAGCACCTTAGGGCCGGGGCAAGAGACCCAGTACTTC. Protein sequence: CASTLGPGQETQYF.

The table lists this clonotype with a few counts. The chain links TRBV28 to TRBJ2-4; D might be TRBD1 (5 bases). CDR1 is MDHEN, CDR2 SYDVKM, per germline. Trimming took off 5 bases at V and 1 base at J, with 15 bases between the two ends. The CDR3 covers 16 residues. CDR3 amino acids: CASSPPGASAKNIQYF. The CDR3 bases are TGTGCCAGCAGTCCGCCTGGGGCCTCGGCCAAAAACATTCAGTACTTC.

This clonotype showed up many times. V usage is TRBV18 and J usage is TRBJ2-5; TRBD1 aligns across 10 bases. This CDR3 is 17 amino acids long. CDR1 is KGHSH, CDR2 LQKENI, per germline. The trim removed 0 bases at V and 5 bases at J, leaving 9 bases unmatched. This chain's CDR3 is CASSPPLGQGPAETQYF. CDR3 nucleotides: TGTGCCAGCTCACCACCCCTGGGACAGGGGCCTGCGGAGACCCAGTACTTC.

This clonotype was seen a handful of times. For the CDR3, the DNA is TGTGCCAGCAGCTCATCGACAGGGTTAGGCAATCAGCCCCAGCATTTT. As protein: CASSSSTGLGNQPQHF. V gene TRBV7-9 combines with J gene TRBJ1-5, with TRBD1 matching over 7 bases. This CDR3 has 16 residues. In germline, CDR1 is SEHNR, CDR2 FQNEAQ (reference sequence). The ends lost 4 bases at V and 2 bases at J; junction bases unmatched: 8.

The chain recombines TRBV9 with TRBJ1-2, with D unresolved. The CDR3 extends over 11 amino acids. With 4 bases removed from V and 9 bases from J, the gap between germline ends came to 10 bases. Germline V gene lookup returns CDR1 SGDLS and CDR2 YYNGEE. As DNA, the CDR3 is TGTGCCAGCAGCCAGACCGGGAGCTACACCTTC. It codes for CASSQTGSYTF.

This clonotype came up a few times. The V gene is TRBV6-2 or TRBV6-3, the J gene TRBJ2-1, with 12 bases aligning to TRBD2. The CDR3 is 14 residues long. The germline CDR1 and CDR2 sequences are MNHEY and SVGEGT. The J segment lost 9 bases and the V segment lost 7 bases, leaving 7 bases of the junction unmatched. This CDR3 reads CASKLAGGGGEQFF. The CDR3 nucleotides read TGTGCCAGCAAGCTAGCGGGAGGGGGGGGTGAGCAGTTCTTC.

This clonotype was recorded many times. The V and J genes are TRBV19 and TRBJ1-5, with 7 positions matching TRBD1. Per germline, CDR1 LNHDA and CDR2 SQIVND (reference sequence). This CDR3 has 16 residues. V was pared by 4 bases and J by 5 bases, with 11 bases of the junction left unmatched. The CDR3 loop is CASSTPLGQLDQPQHF. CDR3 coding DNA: TGTGCCAGTAGTACGCCCCTGGGACAGCTCGATCAGCCCCAGCATTTT.

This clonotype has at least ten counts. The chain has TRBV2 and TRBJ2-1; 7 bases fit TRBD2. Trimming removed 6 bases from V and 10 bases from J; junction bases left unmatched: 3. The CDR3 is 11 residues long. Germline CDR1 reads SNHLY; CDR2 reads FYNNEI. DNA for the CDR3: TGTGCCAGCAGGGGGACTACCGAGCAGTTCTTC. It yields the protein CASRGTTEQFF.

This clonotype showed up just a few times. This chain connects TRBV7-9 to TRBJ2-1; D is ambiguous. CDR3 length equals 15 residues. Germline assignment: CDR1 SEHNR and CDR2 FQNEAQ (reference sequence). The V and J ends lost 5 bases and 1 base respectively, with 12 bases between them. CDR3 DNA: TGTGCCAGCAGCACAACAGCAGATTCCTACAATGAGCAGTTCTTC. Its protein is CASSTTADSYNEQFF.

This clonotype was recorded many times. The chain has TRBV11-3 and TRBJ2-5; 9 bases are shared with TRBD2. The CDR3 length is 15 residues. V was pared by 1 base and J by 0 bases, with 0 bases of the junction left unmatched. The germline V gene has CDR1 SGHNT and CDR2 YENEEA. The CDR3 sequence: CASSLGGRDQETQYF. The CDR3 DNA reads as TGTGCCAGCAGCTTAGGCGGGAGGGACCAAGAGACCCAGTACTTC.

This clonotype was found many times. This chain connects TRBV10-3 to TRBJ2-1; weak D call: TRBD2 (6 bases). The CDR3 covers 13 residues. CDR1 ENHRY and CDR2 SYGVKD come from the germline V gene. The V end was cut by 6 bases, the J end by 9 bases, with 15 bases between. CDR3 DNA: TGTGCCATCAGGGAACCCCCGGGAGTTGAGCAGTTCTTC. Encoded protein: CAIREPPGVEQFF.

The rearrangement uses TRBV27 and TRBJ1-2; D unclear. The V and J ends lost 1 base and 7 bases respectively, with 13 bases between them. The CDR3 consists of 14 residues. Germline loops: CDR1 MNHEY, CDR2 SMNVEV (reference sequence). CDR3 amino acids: CASSLFPTPGGYTF. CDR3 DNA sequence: TGTGCCAGCAGTTTATTTCCTACGCCCGGTGGCTACACCTTC.

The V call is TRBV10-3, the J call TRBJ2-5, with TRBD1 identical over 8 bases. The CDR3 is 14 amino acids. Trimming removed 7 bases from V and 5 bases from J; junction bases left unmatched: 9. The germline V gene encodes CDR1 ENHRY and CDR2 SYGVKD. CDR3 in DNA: TGTGCCATCAACCCCGGGACAGGTCGGGAGACCCAGTACTTC. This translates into CAINPGTGRETQYF.